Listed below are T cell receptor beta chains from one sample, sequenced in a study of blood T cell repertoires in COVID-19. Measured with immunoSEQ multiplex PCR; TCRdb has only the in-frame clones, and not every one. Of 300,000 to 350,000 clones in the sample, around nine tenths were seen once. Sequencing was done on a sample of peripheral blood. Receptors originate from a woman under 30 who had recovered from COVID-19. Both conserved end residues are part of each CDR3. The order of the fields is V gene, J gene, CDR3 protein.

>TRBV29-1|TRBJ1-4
CSVGQGGEKLFF
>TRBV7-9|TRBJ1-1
CASSYANTGRGTEAFF
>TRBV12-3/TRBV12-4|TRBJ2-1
CATLTSRGEQFF
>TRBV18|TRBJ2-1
CASSRLLRGGPAGGYNEQFF
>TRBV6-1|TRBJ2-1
CASSEPSSGSWYNEQFF
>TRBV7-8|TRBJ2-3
CASSSSQVGTDTQYF
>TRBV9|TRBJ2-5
CASSATSGSPQETQYF
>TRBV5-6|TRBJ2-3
CASSLAGTGWDTQYF
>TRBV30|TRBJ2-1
CACHPWRETYNEQFF
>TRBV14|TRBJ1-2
CASSQEFRVQGYTF
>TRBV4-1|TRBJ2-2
CASSQRPRGDGTGELFF
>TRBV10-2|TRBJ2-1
CASRGGLAGYNEQFF
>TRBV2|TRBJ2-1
CASRPLASGRRDEQFF
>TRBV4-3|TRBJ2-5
CASSQAWGASGETQYF
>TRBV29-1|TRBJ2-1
CSVEHSSGSSYNEQFF
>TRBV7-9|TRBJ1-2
CASSLAQGLYGYTF
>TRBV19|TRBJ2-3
CASSIRGTSGVADTQYF
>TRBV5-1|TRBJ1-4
CASNRGGDEKLFF
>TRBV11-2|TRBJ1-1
CASSLVMTGGTEAFF
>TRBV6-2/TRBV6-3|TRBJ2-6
CASSYRIWGPNSGANVLTF
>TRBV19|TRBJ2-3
CASSMGLFTDTQYF
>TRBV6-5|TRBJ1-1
CASSYVVGQNTEAFF